These T cell receptor beta chains were read from a single sample in a study of neurological immune-mediated disorders. TCRdb re-derived calls from the 5' RACE reads in MiXCR, one entry per CDR3 protein. The sample includes some 80,000 distinct CDR3 sequences, over 4.5% of them seen just once. The source material was PBMCs. Receptor source: a woman aged 55-69 years with multiple sclerosis. Each CDR3 is given with its conserved first and last residue. D genes are given only for firm matches. Clone size is not always given. Where it is, it says once, few, many or a class for expanded clones.

clone_size: many
d_call: -
v_call: TRBV4-1
j_call: TRBJ2-3
cdr3_nt: TGCGCCAGCAGCCATGCAGTTAGCGACGTAGATACGCAGTATTTT
cdr3_aa: CASSHAVSDVDTQYF

clone_size: many
d_call: TRBD2
v_call: TRBV11-3
j_call: TRBJ2-1
cdr3_nt: TGTGCCAGCAGCTCCGCCGGGACTAGCGACAATGAGCAGTTCTTC
cdr3_aa: CASSSAGTSDNEQFF

clone_size: many
d_call: TRBD2
v_call: TRBV29-1
j_call: TRBJ2-7
cdr3_nt: TGCAGCGTTGGGGGGGGCGAGCAGTACTTC
cdr3_aa: CSVGGGEQYF

clone_size: many
d_call: -
v_call: TRBV7-2
j_call: TRBJ2-1
cdr3_nt: TGTGCCAGCAGTTTAGCGCGGGATGAGCAGTTCTTC
cdr3_aa: CASSLARDEQFF

clone_size: -
d_call: -
v_call: TRBV6-1
j_call: TRBJ1-1
cdr3_nt: TGTGCCAGCAGTGGGCAACAGATAATGAACACTGAAGCTTTCTTT
cdr3_aa: CASSGQQIMNTEAFF

clone_size: many
d_call: -
v_call: TRBV5-5
j_call: TRBJ2-3
cdr3_nt: TGTGCCAGCAGCTTTGGCGGGATCCGCACAGATACGCAGTATTTT
cdr3_aa: CASSFGGIRTDTQYF

clone_size: many
d_call: TRBD2
v_call: TRBV7-2
j_call: TRBJ2-5
cdr3_nt: TGTGCCAGCAGCCCCCGGGGACTAGCGGGGGGAAAAGAGACCCAGTACTTC
cdr3_aa: CASSPRGLAGGKETQYF

clone_size: many
d_call: TRBD2
v_call: TRBV5-1
j_call: TRBJ2-5
cdr3_nt: TGCGCCAGCAGCCTACGGACTAGCGGGGGGTACCAAGAGACCCAGTACTTC
cdr3_aa: CASSLRTSGGYQETQYF

clone_size: many
d_call: TRBD2
v_call: TRBV20-1
j_call: TRBJ2-7
cdr3_nt: TGCAGTACGACAGGGCGCCTAGCGGGGGGCTACGAGCAGTACTTC
cdr3_aa: CSTTGRLAGGYEQYF

clone_size: many
d_call: -
v_call: TRBV28
j_call: TRBJ2-2
cdr3_nt: TGTGCCAGCAGTTTCGCGGGGGCTGGCGGGGAGCTGTTTTTT
cdr3_aa: CASSFAGAGGELFF

clone_size: once
d_call: -
v_call: TRBV15
j_call: TRBJ2-7
cdr3_nt: TGTGCCACCAGCAGAGCCCTCGACAGAGTGTACGAGCAGTACTTC
cdr3_aa: CATSRALDRVYEQYF

clone_size: many
d_call: -
v_call: TRBV12-3/TRBV12-4
j_call: TRBJ1-2
cdr3_nt: TGTGCCAGCAGTTTAGGTGGCGGCGCGGGCTATGGCTACACCTTC
cdr3_aa: CASSLGGGAGYGYTF

clone_size: many
d_call: -
v_call: TRBV19
j_call: TRBJ2-7
cdr3_nt: TGTGCCACCGGATCGCAAGGGGCAGACTCCTACGAGCAGTACTTC
cdr3_aa: CATGSQGADSYEQYF

clone_size: few
d_call: -
v_call: TRBV7-7
j_call: TRBJ1-5
cdr3_nt: TGTGCCAGCAGTTTGACTGAAAGTCAGCCCCAGCATTTT
cdr3_aa: CASSLTESQPQHF

clone_size: many
d_call: TRBD1
v_call: TRBV5-1
j_call: TRBJ2-1
cdr3_nt: TGCGCCAGCAACACTGCGGGACAGGGAGGTGAGCAGTTCTTC
cdr3_aa: CASNTAGQGGEQFF

clone_size: -
d_call: -
v_call: TRBV2
j_call: TRBJ1-1
cdr3_nt: TGTGCCAGCAGTGAAGGAGGGCTTTCCAACACTGAAGCTTTCTTT
cdr3_aa: CASSEGGLSNTEAFF

clone_size: many
d_call: TRBD1
v_call: TRBV10-3
j_call: TRBJ1-5
cdr3_nt: TGTGCCATCAGTGCGGGACAGGGGTTTCAGCCCCAGCATTTT
cdr3_aa: CAISAGQGFQPQHF

clone_size: many
d_call: -
v_call: TRBV9
j_call: TRBJ1-3
cdr3_nt: TGTGCCAGCAGCGTAGCCACCGGACAGAGCTCTGGAAACACCATATATTTT
cdr3_aa: CASSVATGQSSGNTIYF

clone_size: many
d_call: TRBD1
v_call: TRBV5-1
j_call: TRBJ1-2
cdr3_nt: TGCGCCAGCAGCCCCGGTCCGGACAGGGGTAACTATGGCTACACCTTC
cdr3_aa: CASSPGPDRGNYGYTF

clone_size: many
d_call: TRBD2
v_call: TRBV20-1
j_call: TRBJ2-5
cdr3_nt: TGCAGTGCTAGAGATAGTGCGGGGGGAGATGAGACCCAGTACTTC
cdr3_aa: CSARDSAGGDETQYF

clone_size: -
d_call: TRBD1
v_call: TRBV11-3
j_call: TRBJ2-1
cdr3_nt: TGTGCCAGCAGCTTAGTCGGGACAGGCAATGAGCAGTTCTTC
cdr3_aa: CASSLVGTGNEQFF

clone_size: many
d_call: -
v_call: TRBV14
j_call: TRBJ2-1
cdr3_nt: TGTGCCAGCAGCCAAATCCACGATGGGAACAATGAGCAGTTCTTC
cdr3_aa: CASSQIHDGNNEQFF

clone_size: many
d_call: -
v_call: TRBV20-1
j_call: TRBJ2-2
cdr3_nt: TGCAGTGCTAGAGACCCCGCAGGGCACACCGGGGAGCTGTTTTTT
cdr3_aa: CSARDPAGHTGELFF

clone_size: many
d_call: -
v_call: TRBV6-5
j_call: TRBJ2-1
cdr3_nt: TGTGCCAGCAGTTACGATAGCGCTGGTGAGCAGTTCTTC
cdr3_aa: CASSYDSAGEQFF

clone_size: many
d_call: -
v_call: TRBV20-1
j_call: TRBJ1-6
cdr3_nt: TGCAGTGCTAAGTTACAGTATAATTCACCCCTCCACTTT
cdr3_aa: CSAKLQYNSPLHF

clone_size: many
d_call: -
v_call: TRBV5-1
j_call: TRBJ2-1
cdr3_nt: TGCGCCAGCAGCTCCGAAGACAGCGGCTCCTACAATGAGCAGTTCTTC
cdr3_aa: CASSSEDSGSYNEQFF

clone_size: few
d_call: -
v_call: TRBV7-8
j_call: TRBJ2-7
cdr3_nt: TGTGCCAGCAGGCCCACGAGGGGTCCCCCCTACGAGCAGTACTTC
cdr3_aa: CASRPTRGPPYEQYF

clone_size: many
d_call: TRBD2
v_call: TRBV29-1
j_call: TRBJ2-3
cdr3_nt: TGCAGCCCCAAGGGACTAGCGGAGACAGATACGCAGTATTTT
cdr3_aa: CSPKGLAETDTQYF

clone_size: few
d_call: TRBD1
v_call: TRBV7-6
j_call: TRBJ2-1
cdr3_nt: TGTGCCAGCAGTGTAGGGGGCTATCGGAATGAGCAGTTCTTC
cdr3_aa: CASSVGGYRNEQFF

clone_size: many
d_call: TRBD1
v_call: TRBV3-1
j_call: TRBJ1-6
cdr3_nt: TGTGCCAGCAGAAGAGGCGGGACAGGGGATAATTCACCCCTCCACTTT
cdr3_aa: CASRRGGTGDNSPLHF

clone_size: many
d_call: -
v_call: TRBV5-1
j_call: TRBJ2-7
cdr3_nt: TGCGCCAGCAGCTCTGACTACGAGCAGTACTTC
cdr3_aa: CASSSDYEQYF

clone_size: -
d_call: -
v_call: TRBV4-1
j_call: TRBJ1-1
cdr3_nt: TGCGCCAGCAGCCAAGGGGTACCGGCTGAAGCTTTCTTT
cdr3_aa: CASSQGVPAEAFF

clone_size: many
d_call: TRBD2
v_call: TRBV6-6
j_call: TRBJ2-2
cdr3_nt: TGTGCCAGCAGTTACGGTCTTAGCGGGGGGACCGGGGAGCTGTTTTTT
cdr3_aa: CASSYGLSGGTGELFF

clone_size: many
d_call: TRBD1
v_call: TRBV11-1
j_call: TRBJ1-1
cdr3_nt: TGTGCCAGCAGCTCTGGGACAGGTCTCCGTGAAGCTTTCTTT
cdr3_aa: CASSSGTGLREAFF

clone_size: many
d_call: -
v_call: TRBV25-1
j_call: TRBJ1-2
cdr3_nt: TGTGCCAGCAGTGGGCTGGGGTTTGGCTACACCTTC
cdr3_aa: CASSGLGFGYTF

clone_size: many
d_call: TRBD2
v_call: TRBV27
j_call: TRBJ2-1
cdr3_nt: TGTGCCAGCAGTTTCCCAGGCGGGGGGCCGTTGGAGCAGTTCTTC
cdr3_aa: CASSFPGGGPLEQFF

clone_size: many
d_call: -
v_call: TRBV5-8
j_call: TRBJ2-5
cdr3_nt: TGTGCCAGCAGCTTCCTGGAGGGAGAGACCCAGTACTTC
cdr3_aa: CASSFLEGETQYF

clone_size: many
d_call: -
v_call: TRBV20-1
j_call: TRBJ1-6
cdr3_nt: TGCAGTGCTTACAACCCACCACAGGCCTATAATTCACCCCTCCACTTT
cdr3_aa: CSAYNPPQAYNSPLHF

clone_size: -
d_call: TRBD2
v_call: TRBV7-9
j_call: TRBJ2-1
cdr3_nt: TGTGCCAGCAGCTTAGTCGGCGGGGGGGGAACCTACAATGAGCAGTTCTTC
cdr3_aa: CASSLVGGGGTYNEQFF

clone_size: many
d_call: -
v_call: TRBV7-6
j_call: TRBJ1-1
cdr3_nt: TGTGCCAGCAGCTTCCGGCCGCAGGGGCAGACTGAAGCTTTCTTT
cdr3_aa: CASSFRPQGQTEAFF

clone_size: many
d_call: -
v_call: TRBV21-1
j_call: TRBJ2-2
cdr3_nt: TGTGCCAGCAGAATAGCGGGGGGCCTGCCCGGGGAGCTGTTTTTT
cdr3_aa: CASRIAGGLPGELFF

clone_size: many
d_call: -
v_call: TRBV10-1
j_call: TRBJ1-1
cdr3_nt: TGCGCCAGCAAGGAGTCCAGGGCAAAGACTGAAGCTTTCTTT
cdr3_aa: CASKESRAKTEAFF

clone_size: many
d_call: -
v_call: TRBV29-1
j_call: TRBJ2-1
cdr3_nt: TGCAGCGTTCCGAGAATCAATGAGCAGTTCTTC
cdr3_aa: CSVPRINEQFF

clone_size: many
d_call: -
v_call: TRBV29-1
j_call: TRBJ2-7
cdr3_nt: TGCAGCGTTGAGACAGCCTACGAGCAGTACTTC
cdr3_aa: CSVETAYEQYF

clone_size: once
d_call: -
v_call: TRBV24-1
j_call: TRBJ2-7
cdr3_nt: TGTGCCACCAATGGCGGGTACGAGCAGTACTTC
cdr3_aa: CATNGGYEQYF

clone_size: -
d_call: -
v_call: TRBV5-3
j_call: TRBJ1-2
cdr3_nt: TGTGCCAGAAGTCAGGCGGGGGGCCCCCTAATTTGTGGCTACACCTTC
cdr3_aa: CARSQAGGPLICGYTF

clone_size: -
d_call: TRBD1
v_call: TRBV5-1
j_call: TRBJ2-7
cdr3_nt: TGCGCCAGCAGCCAGCCGGGACAGAACTACGAGCAGTACTTC
cdr3_aa: CASSQPGQNYEQYF

clone_size: many
d_call: -
v_call: TRBV5-1
j_call: TRBJ1-1
cdr3_nt: TGCGCCAGCAGCTTAGACAGATACGCTAACACTGAAGCTTTCTTT
cdr3_aa: CASSLDRYANTEAFF

clone_size: few
d_call: TRBD1
v_call: TRBV7-7
j_call: TRBJ2-7
cdr3_nt: TGTGCTAGCAGCCCAGACAGGGGGGACGAGCAGTACTTC
cdr3_aa: CASSPDRGDEQYF

clone_size: many
d_call: TRBD1
v_call: TRBV5-1
j_call: TRBJ1-1
cdr3_nt: TGCGCCAGCAGCTACCGGACAGGGCAGGACACTGAAGCTTTCTTT
cdr3_aa: CASSYRTGQDTEAFF

clone_size: many
d_call: -
v_call: TRBV5-1
j_call: TRBJ2-2
cdr3_nt: TGCGCCAGCAGCTTGGACCAGACGAACACCGGGGAGCTGTTTTTT
cdr3_aa: CASSLDQTNTGELFF

clone_size: many
d_call: -
v_call: TRBV5-1
j_call: TRBJ1-1
cdr3_nt: TGCGCCAGCAGCTTGGAAGCGTGGAGTCCGGGCACTGAAGCTTTCTTT
cdr3_aa: CASSLEAWSPGTEAFF

clone_size: many
d_call: TRBD2
v_call: TRBV5-1
j_call: TRBJ2-3
cdr3_nt: TGCGCCAGCAGCAGGACGCCTAGCGGGGAGTTAGATACGCAGTATTTT
cdr3_aa: CASSRTPSGELDTQYF

clone_size: many
d_call: -
v_call: TRBV12-3/TRBV12-4
j_call: TRBJ2-7
cdr3_nt: TGTGCCAGTCTAGGGAACGGGGGCTACGAGCAGTACTTC
cdr3_aa: CASLGNGGYEQYF

clone_size: many
d_call: -
v_call: TRBV7-7
j_call: TRBJ2-7
cdr3_nt: TGTGCTAGCAGCCTTTCACGGGACATCTCCTACGAGCAGTACTTC
cdr3_aa: CASSLSRDISYEQYF

clone_size: many
d_call: -
v_call: TRBV5-1
j_call: TRBJ2-5
cdr3_nt: TGCGCCAGCAGCTTAGTCCCGGGTTCATCTAGAGAGACCCAGTACTTC
cdr3_aa: CASSLVPGSSRETQYF

clone_size: few
d_call: -
v_call: TRBV6-5
j_call: TRBJ2-1
cdr3_nt: TGTGCCAGCGGCCGGCCCCAAAACAATGAGCAGTTCTTC
cdr3_aa: CASGRPQNNEQFF

clone_size: many
d_call: -
v_call: TRBV7-9
j_call: TRBJ2-5
cdr3_nt: TGTGCCAGCAGCTTCGGGGCGGAGACCCAGTACTTC
cdr3_aa: CASSFGAETQYF